The 2 T cell receptor beta chains presented below share a single source sample, sequenced in a study of T cells in Graves' hyperthyroidism and ophthalmopathy. What was amplified from RNA transcripts were TCR beta CDR3 regions. The primer set for the first-round RT-PCR of the TCR CDR3 was HTBI. TCRdb re-derived calls from the multiplex PCR reads in MiXCR, one entry per CDR3 protein. The sample holds 530,000 or so distinct CDR3 sequences, about 24% seen once. Source material: blood. The receptors shown here come from a woman between 25 and 40 years old with Graves' ophthalmopathy.

J is TRBJ2-7 and V is TRBV28; 9 nucleotides align to TRBD2. V lost 6 bases to trimming and J lost 3 bases; unmatched junction nucleotides: 3. Per the germline V gene, CDR1 is MDHEN and CDR2 is SYDVKM. The CDR3 covers 13 residues. DNA of the CDR3: TGTGCCAGCAGGGCGGGGGGGATCTACGAGCAGTACTTC. It specifies CASRAGGIYEQYF.

The genes are TRBV4-2 and TRBJ1-1, with D possibly TRBD1 on 6 matching bases. Trimming took 1 base from V and 1 from J, leaving 10 bases between them. Germline values: CDR1 LGHNA, CDR2 YNFKEQ. The CDR3 spans 15 residues. The CDR3: CASSQGQGQNTEAFF. The CDR3 nucleotides read TGTGCCAGCAGCCAAGGGCAGGGGCAGAACACTGAAGCTTTCTTT.